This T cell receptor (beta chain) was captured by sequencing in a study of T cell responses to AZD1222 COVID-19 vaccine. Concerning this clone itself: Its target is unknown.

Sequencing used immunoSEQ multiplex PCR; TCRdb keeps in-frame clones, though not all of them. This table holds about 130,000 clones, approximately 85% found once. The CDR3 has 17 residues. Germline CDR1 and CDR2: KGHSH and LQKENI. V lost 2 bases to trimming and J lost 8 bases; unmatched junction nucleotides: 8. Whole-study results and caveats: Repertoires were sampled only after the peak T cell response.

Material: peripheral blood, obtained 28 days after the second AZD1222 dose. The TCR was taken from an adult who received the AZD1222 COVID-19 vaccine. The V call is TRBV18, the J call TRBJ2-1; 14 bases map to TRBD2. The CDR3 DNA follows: TGTGCCAGCTCACCAAGACTAGCGGGAGGGCCTGTGGATGAGCAGTTCTTC. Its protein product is CASSPRLAGGPVDEQFF.